The 3 T cell receptor beta chains below were found in one sample sequenced in a study of CD8+ T cells in alopecia areata. Sequencing relied on a cDNA template that was reverse transcribed from extracted RNA. The protocol was immunoSEQ multiplex PCR, while the TCRdb copy is restricted to in-frame clones and leaves out a portion. The table shows about 110,000 clones, with about 50% occurring only once. The sequencing sample was made of NKG2D-low CD8+ T cells sorted from blood. These receptors all come from a human donor with alopecia areata.

The rearrangement uses TRBV28 and TRBJ2-3; no clear D gene. CDR3 length: 11 residues. V dropped 3 bases and J dropped 7 bases, with 5 bases sitting between them. Germline V gives CDR1 MDHEN, CDR2 SYDVKM. CDR3 sequence reads: CASSLGNTQYF. CDR3 nucleotide sequence: TGTGCCAGCAGTTTGGGCAATACGCAGTATTTT.

The V and J genes are TRBV30 and TRBJ2-3; D not certain. Trimming shortened V by 0 bases and J by 4 bases, and 8 bases separated the two germline ends. There are 13 residues in the CDR3. Germline values: CDR1 GTSNPN, CDR2 SVGIG (reference sequence). CDR3 sequence reads: CAWSVVGSDTQYF. For the CDR3, the DNA is TGTGCCTGGAGTGTAGTGGGCTCAGATACGCAGTATTTT.

V is TRBV21-1 and J is TRBJ2-5. TRBV21-1 is recorded as a pseudogene. This CDR3 spans 18 amino acids. The CDR3 DNA follows: TGTGCCAGCAGCAAAGAAGATGGCTCCGGGGCCCCCGAAGAGACCCAGTACTTC. This translates into CASSKEDGSGAPEETQYF.